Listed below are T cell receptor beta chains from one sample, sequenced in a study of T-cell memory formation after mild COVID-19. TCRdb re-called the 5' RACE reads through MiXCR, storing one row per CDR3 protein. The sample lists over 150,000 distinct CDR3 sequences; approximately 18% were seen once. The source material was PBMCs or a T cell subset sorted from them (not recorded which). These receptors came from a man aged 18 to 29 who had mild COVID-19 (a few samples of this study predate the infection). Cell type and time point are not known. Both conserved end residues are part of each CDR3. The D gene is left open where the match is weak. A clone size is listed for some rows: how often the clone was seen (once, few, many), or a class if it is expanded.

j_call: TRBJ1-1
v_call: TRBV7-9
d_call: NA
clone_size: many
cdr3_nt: TGTGCCAGCAGGGGGGGTCGGGACACTGAAGCTTTCTTT
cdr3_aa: CASRGGRDTEAFF

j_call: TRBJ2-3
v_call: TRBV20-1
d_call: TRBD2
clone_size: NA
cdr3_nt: TGCAGTGCGAACCGCGGGGGGGCCGGTTTGGATACGCAGTATTTT
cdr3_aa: CSANRGGAGLDTQYF

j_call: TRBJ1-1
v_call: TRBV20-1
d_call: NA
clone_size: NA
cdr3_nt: TGCAGTGCAGTAGACTTTCAGGGAAACACTGAAGCTTTCTTT
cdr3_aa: CSAVDFQGNTEAFF

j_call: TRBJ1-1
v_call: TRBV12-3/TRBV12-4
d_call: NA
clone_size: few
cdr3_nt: TGTGCCAGCAGTTTAACGACAGTGTGGGGAGCTTTCTTT
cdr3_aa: CASSLTTVWGAFF

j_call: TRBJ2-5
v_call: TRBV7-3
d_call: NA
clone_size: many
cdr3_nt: TGTGCCAGCAGCTCCGCCGGACTATTTGGGGAGACCCAGTACTTC
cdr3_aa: CASSSAGLFGETQYF

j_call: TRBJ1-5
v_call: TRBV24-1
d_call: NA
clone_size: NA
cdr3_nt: TGTGCCACCTCGGACGCGTATAGCAATCAGCCCCAGCATTTT
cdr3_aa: CATSDAYSNQPQHF

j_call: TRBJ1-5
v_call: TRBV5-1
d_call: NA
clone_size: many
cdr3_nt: TGCGCCAGCAGCTTGGGGGAGGGGAACCAGCCCCAGCATTTT
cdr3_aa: CASSLGEGNQPQHF

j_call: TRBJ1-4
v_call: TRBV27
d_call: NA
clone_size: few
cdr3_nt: TGTGCCAGCAGTTGGGGGGGCGGCTCTAATGAAAAACTGTTTTTT
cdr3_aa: CASSWGGGSNEKLFF

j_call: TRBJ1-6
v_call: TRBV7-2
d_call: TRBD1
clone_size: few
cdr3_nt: TGTGCCAGCAGCCCTCGCGGGACAGGGGACTCACCCCTCCACTTT
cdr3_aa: CASSPRGTGDSPLHF

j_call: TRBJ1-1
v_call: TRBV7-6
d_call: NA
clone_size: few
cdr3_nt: TGTGCCAGCAGCTTAGTCTCCACCGGGAACACTGAAGCTTTCTTT
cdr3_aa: CASSLVSTGNTEAFF

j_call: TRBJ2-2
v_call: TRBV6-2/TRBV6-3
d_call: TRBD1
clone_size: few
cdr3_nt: TGTGCCAGCAGTTACTGGACAGGGGTTCCCGGGGAGCTGTTTTTT
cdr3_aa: CASSYWTGVPGELFF

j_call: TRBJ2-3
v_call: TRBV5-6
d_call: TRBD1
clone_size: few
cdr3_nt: TGTGCCAGCAGCCTAGGGACAGGGGCCCGGGGATGGCTGACAGATACGCAGTATTTT
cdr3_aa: CASSLGTGARGWLTDTQYF

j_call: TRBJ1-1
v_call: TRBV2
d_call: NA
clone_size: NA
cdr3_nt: TGTGCCAGCAGCTGGGCCGACACTGAAGCTTTCTTT
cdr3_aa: CASSWADTEAFF

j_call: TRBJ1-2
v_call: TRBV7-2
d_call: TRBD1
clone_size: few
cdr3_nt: TGTGCCAGCAGCTCGCAGGGGGCTGTGCATGGCTACACCTTC
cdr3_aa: CASSSQGAVHGYTF

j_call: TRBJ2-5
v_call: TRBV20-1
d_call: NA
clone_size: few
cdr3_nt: TGCAGTGCTCCCCCAAGTGGACGGGAGACCCAGTACTTC
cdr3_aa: CSAPPSGRETQYF

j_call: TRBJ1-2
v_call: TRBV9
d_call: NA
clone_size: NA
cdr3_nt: TGTGCCAGCAGCGTAGATGACAGCTATGGCTACACCTTC
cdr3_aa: CASSVDDSYGYTF

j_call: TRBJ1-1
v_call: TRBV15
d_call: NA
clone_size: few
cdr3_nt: TGTGCCACCAGCGGATCGAGGCAAATGAAGGGGTACACTGAAGCTTTCTTT
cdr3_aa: CATSGSRQMKGYTEAFF

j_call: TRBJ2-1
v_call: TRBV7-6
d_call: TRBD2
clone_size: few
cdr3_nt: TGTGCCAGCAGTCCTGCGGGACTAGTCTCCAATGAGCAGTTCTTC
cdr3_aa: CASSPAGLVSNEQFF

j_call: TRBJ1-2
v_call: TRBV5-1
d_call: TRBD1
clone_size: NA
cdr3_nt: TGCGCCAGCAGCTTGGGGACTTTAACAGGGGCCCATGGCTACACCTTC
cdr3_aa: CASSLGTLTGAHGYTF

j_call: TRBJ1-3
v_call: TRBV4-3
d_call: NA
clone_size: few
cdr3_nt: TGCGCCAGCAGCCAAGATCCGAGAAATAGAGGACGGACCCTAGACTCTGGAAACACCATATATTTT
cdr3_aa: CASSQDPRNRGRTLDSGNTIYF

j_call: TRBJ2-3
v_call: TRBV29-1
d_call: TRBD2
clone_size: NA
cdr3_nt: TGCAGCGTTGGTGCCGGGGGGGCCAGAGATACGCAGTATTTT
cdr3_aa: CSVGAGGARDTQYF

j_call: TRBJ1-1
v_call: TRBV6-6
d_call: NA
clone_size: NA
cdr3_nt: TGTGCCAGCATCAGAACAGGGTCGGAAACTGAAGCTTTCTTT
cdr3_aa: CASIRTGSETEAFF

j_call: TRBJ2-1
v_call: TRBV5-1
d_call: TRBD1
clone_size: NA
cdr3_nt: TGCGCCAGCAGCCAGACAGGGACCGACTACAATGAGCAGTTCTTC
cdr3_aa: CASSQTGTDYNEQFF

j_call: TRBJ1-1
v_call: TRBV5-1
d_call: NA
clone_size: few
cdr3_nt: TGCGCCAGCAGCTTGGAGGGGTGGCAGAACACTGAAGCTTTCTTT
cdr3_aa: CASSLEGWQNTEAFF

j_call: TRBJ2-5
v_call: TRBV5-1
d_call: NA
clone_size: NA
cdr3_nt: TGCGCCAGCAGCTTGGAGCAGGGATCGGGTCAAGAGACCCAGTACTTC
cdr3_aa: CASSLEQGSGQETQYF

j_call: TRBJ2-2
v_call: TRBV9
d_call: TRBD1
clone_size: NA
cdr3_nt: TGTGCCAGCAGCGCATCCGGGACAGGGGATACCGGGGAGCTGTTTTTT
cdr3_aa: CASSASGTGDTGELFF

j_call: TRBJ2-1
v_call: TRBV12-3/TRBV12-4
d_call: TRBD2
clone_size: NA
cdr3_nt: TGTGCCAGCAGTCCGATAGCGGGGGGTAGTGAGCAGTTCTTC
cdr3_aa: CASSPIAGGSEQFF

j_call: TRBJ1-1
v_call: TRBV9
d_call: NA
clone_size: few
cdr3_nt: TGTGCCAGCACCGAACTCCCGTCGCAGGGGACCACTGAAGCTTTCTTT
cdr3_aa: CASTELPSQGTTEAFF

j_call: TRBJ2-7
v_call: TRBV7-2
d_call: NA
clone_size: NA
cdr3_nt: TGTGCCAGCAGCTCCCCGGGACAAATAGACTACGAGCAGTACTTC
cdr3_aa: CASSSPGQIDYEQYF

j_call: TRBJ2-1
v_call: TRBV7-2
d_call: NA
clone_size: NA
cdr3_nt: TGTGCCAGCAGCTGGGGGGGGCCTGAGCAGTTCTTC
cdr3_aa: CASSWGGPEQFF

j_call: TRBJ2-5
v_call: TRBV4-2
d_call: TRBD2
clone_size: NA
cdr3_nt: TGTGCCAGCAGCCAGAAAGCGGGGGGAGAAGAGACCCAGTACTTC
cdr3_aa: CASSQKAGGEETQYF

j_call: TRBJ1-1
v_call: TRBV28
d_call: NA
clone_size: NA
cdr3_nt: TGTGCCAGCAGTCACTGGTACACTGAAGCTTTCTTT
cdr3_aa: CASSHWYTEAFF

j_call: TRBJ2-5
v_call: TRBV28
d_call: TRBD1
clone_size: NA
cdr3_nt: TGTGCCAGCACTACAAGGACAGGCAGCGTGACCCAGTACTTC
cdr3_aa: CASTTRTGSVTQYF

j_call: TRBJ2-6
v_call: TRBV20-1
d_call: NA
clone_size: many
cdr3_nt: TGCAGTGCCCACGCCTGGGCTGGGGCCAACGTCCTGACTTTC
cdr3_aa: CSAHAWAGANVLTF

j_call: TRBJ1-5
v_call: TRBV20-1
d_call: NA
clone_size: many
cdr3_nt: TGCAGTGCTAGGGGGCACGGCAATCAGCCCCAGCATTTT
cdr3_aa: CSARGHGNQPQHF

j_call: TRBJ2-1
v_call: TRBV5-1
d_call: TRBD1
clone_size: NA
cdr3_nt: TGCGCCAGCAGCGGAACGACAGGGGTGGGTAATGAGCAGTTCTTC
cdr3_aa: CASSGTTGVGNEQFF

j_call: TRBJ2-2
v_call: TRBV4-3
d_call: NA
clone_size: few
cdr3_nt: TGCGCCAGCAGCCAAGACAGGAACACCGGGGAGCTGTTTTTT
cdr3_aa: CASSQDRNTGELFF

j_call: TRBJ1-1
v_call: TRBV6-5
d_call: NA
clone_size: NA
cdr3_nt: TGTGCCAGCAGTTGGTTAGGGATGGCTGAAGCTTTCTTT
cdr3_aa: CASSWLGMAEAFF

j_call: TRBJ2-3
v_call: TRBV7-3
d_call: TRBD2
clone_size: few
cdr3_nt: TGTGCCAGCAGCTTGAGCGGGGACACAGATACGCAGTATTTT
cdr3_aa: CASSLSGDTDTQYF

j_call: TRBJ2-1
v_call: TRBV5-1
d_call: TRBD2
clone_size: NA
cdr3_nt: TGCGCCAGCAGCGATTTGACTAGCGCGGGTGAGCAGTTCTTC
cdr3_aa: CASSDLTSAGEQFF

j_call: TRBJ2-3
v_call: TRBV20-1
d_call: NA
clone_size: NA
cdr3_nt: TGCAGTGCTAGTGTCCGGGCCCTCACTAGCACAGATACGCAGTATTTT
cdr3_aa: CSASVRALTSTDTQYF

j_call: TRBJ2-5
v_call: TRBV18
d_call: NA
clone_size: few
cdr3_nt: TGTGCCAGCTCACCACCCGATACCGGTGGGGAGACCCAGTACTTC
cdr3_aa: CASSPPDTGGETQYF

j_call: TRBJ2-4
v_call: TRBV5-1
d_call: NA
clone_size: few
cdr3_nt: TGCGCCAGCAGCTTGGCTCCGAACCCTGCCAAAAACATTCAGTACTTC
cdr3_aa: CASSLAPNPAKNIQYF

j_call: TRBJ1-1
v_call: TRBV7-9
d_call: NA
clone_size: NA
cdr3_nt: TGTGCCTCCACCTTAGGGGCTGAAGCTTTCTTT
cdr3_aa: CASTLGAEAFF

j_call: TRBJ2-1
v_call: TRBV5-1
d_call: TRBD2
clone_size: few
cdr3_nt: TGCGCCAGCAGCCCGAATAGCGGGGGCCTCTCCTACAATGAGCAGTTCTTC
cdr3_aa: CASSPNSGGLSYNEQFF

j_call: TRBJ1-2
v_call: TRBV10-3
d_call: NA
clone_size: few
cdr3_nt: TGTGCCATCAGTGCGCTGGGGAACTATGGCTACACCTTC
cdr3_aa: CAISALGNYGYTF

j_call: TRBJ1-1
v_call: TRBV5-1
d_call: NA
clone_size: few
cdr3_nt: TGCGCCAGCAGCTTGGAACCAGCCCTGAACACTGAAGCTTTCTTT
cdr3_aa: CASSLEPALNTEAFF

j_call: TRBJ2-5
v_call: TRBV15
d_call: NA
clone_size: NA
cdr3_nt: TGTGCCACCAGCAGTACCTCTACCTTGTTCAATCACCAAGAGACCCAGTACTTC
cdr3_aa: CATSSTSTLFNHQETQYF

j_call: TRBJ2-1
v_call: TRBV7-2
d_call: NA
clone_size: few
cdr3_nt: TGTGCCAGCAGCTCTCCCCCGCGCCGGCATGAGCAGTTCTTC
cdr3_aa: CASSSPPRRHEQFF

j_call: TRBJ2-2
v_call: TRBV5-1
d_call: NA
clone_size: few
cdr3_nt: TGCGCCAGCATCTCGGGCACCGGGGAGCTGTTTTTT
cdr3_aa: CASISGTGELFF

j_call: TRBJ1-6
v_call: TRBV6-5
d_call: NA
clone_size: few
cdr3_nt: TGTGCCAGCAGAAGTAGACGGAATTATAATTCACCCCTCCACTTT
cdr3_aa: CASRSRRNYNSPLHF

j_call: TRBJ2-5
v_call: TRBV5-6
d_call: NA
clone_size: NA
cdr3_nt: TGTGCCAGCAGCTTGGCCAAAGGGGGGGAGACCCAGTACTTC
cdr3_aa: CASSLAKGGETQYF

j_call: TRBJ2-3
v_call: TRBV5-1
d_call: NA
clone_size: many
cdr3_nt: TGTGCCAGCAGCTTGGGCGGGACCACAGATACGCAGTATTTT
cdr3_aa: CASSLGGTTDTQYF

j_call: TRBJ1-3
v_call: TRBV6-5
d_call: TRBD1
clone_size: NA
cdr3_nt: TGTGCCAGCAGTAACACAGGGGGATCTGGAAACACCATATATTTT
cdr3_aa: CASSNTGGSGNTIYF

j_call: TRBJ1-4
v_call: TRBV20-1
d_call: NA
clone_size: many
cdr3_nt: TGCAGTGCTAGGGACAGTTTGGTTGAAAAACTGTTTTTT
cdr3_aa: CSARDSLVEKLFF

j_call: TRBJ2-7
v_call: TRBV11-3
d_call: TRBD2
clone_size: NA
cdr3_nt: TGTGCCAGCAGCTACACTAGCGGGGGCTACTACGAGCAGTACTTC
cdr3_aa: CASSYTSGGYYEQYF

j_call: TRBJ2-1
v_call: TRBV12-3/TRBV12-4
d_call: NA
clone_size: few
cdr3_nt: TGTGCCAGCACTCGGGGCGGAAACAATGAGCAGTTCTTC
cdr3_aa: CASTRGGNNEQFF

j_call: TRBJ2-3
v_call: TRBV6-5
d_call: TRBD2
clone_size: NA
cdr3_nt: TGTGCCAGCAGTCCAAGCGGGGAGAGCACAGATACGCAGTATTTT
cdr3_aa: CASSPSGESTDTQYF

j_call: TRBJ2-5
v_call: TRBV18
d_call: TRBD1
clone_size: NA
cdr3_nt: TGTGCCAGCTCAGTCCGACAGGGGGCCGTGGAGACCCAGTACTTC
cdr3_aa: CASSVRQGAVETQYF